This TCR beta chain emerged from a study of T cells in Graves' hyperthyroidism and ophthalmopathy. Across the study: The blood sample was taken at first diagnosis, before treatment began.

V lost 5 bases and J 4 bases, leaving 12 bases between the germline ends. The V gene's germline CDR1 is MNHEY and CDR2 SVGEGT. The CDR3 length is 14 residues. The sample holds many counts of this clonotype. Its cognate antigen is unknown. RNA transcripts gave rise to amplified TCR beta CDR3 regions. The HTBI primer set drove a first-round RT-PCR of the TCR CDR3. Each CDR3 protein gets one entry after TCRdb re-called the multiplex PCR reads with MiXCR. The profile covers around 490,000 distinct CDR3 sequences, with less than 20% appearing a single time and approximately 48% taken by the ten largest. General study results and limits: Classification by a 13 V-J model distinguished ophthalmopathy from stable hyperthyroidism.

The sequence was obtained from a man in his forties with Graves' ophthalmopathy. The genes are TRBV6-2 or TRBV6-3 and TRBJ2-1; perhaps TRBD2 as D (5 bases). The sample was blood. This CDR3 reads CASSRGNLYNEQFF. The DNA of the CDR3 is TGTGCCAGCAGTCGAGGGAACCTTTACAATGAGCAGTTCTTC.